This section outlines one T cell receptor (beta chain) sequence together with its context. No antigen is known for it. Noted time point: week 5, during vaccination. Each dose of the vaccine consisted of 300 ug of mutant IDH1 20-mer peptide, with topical imiquimod. The method was immunoSEQ multiplex PCR; TCRdb's version includes in-frame clones alone and lacks a portion of them. The sample holds tens of thousands of clones, roughly 90% seen once. This specimen belongs to a study of a mutant IDH1 vaccine in newly diagnosed glioma. Study details: Sex distribution of treated patients was around 62% male and around 38% female; mean age was around 40 years. Findings and caveats of the study: Vaccine-induced responses were seen in 93.3% of patients, spanning several MHC alleles. Pseudoprogression showed no apparent link to changes in top peripheral T cell clonotypes.

The CDR3 totals 13 residues. Trimming pared 7 bases from V and 1 base from J, leaving 11 bases between. Germline V gene sequence: CDR1 MNHEY, CDR2 SVGAGI. This specimen was PBMCs, taken from a glioma patient whose treatment included an IDH1 peptide vaccine. V usage is TRBV6-5 and J usage is TRBJ2-7; unclear D gene. This sequence was found in a woman aged 45-65 years with glioma. CDR3 amino acids: CASKATVSYEQYF. DNA for the CDR3: TGTGCCAGCAAGGCTACAGTGTCCTACGAGCAGTACTTC.